The next 29 T cell receptor beta chains were all read from a single sample in a study of beta chain features in type 1 diabetes. Every isolated RNA sample was fully reverse transcribed, so sequencing captured expressed TCRB transcripts. Here immunoSEQ multiplex PCR was the method, and the copy in TCRdb shows in-frame clones only, minus some. Among just over 450,000 clones listed, over 25% were seen once. Input material: naive CD4+ T cells from blood. The receptors shown here come from a man between 18 and 35 years old in good health.

V is TRBV7-9 and J is TRBJ2-7, with D perhaps TRBD1 or TRBD2 (5 bases each). The CDR3 is 14 residues long. The germline V gene encodes CDR1 SEHNR and CDR2 FQNEAQ (reference sequence). V dropped 1 base and J dropped 4 bases, with 11 bases sitting between them. CDR3 DNA: TGTGCCAGCAGCTTAGAGCGGACATCATACGAGCAGTACTTC. Translated, it gives CASSLERTSYEQYF. Based on the CDR3 plus reference TRBV7-9 and TRBJ2-7, the full variable domain is DTGVSQNPRHKITKRGQNVTFRCDPISEHNRLYWYRQTLGQGPEFLTYFQNEAQLEKSRLLSDRFSAERPKGSFSTLEIQRTEQGDSAMYLCASSLERTSYEQYFGPGTRLTVT.

This clone was picked up a small number of times. CDR3 in DNA: TGTGCCTGGAGTGTCGAAGTGCCAGATACGCAGTATTTT. This gives the protein CAWSVEVPDTQYF. The chain uses TRBV30 and TRBJ2-3, with D hard to call. V lost 0 bases and J 4 bases, leaving 8 bases between the germline ends. Germline V gene lookup returns CDR1 GTSNPN and CDR2 SVGIG (reference sequence). The CDR3 has 13 amino acids.

This clone appeared a few times. V usage is TRBV7-6 and J usage is TRBJ2-5; no reliable D call. V dropped 5 bases and J dropped 1 base, with 11 bases sitting between them. The length of the CDR3 is 14 residues. The germline V gene encodes CDR1 SGHVS and CDR2 FNYEAQ. In DNA, the CDR3 is TGTGCCAGCAGCCTAGGACGCGTCCAAGAGACCCAGTACTTC. It translates to CASSLGRVQETQYF.

J is TRBJ2-7 and V is TRBV5-1; the D is unclear. The CDR3 is 13 residues long. Germline V gene sequence: CDR1 SGHRS, CDR2 YFSETQ. V lost 3 bases and J 7 bases, leaving 14 bases between the germline ends. CDR3 sequence reads: CASSSEPLVEQYF. CDR3 in DNA: TGCGCCAGCAGCTCGGAGCCGTTGGTAGAGCAGTACTTC.

Comments on this clone: One end of the junction varies from germline; a read error may be responsible. This chain connects TRBV7-7 to TRBJ2-3; 7 positions agree with TRBD2. The length of the CDR3 is 14 residues. Germline values: CDR1 SSHAT, CDR2 FNYEAQ (reference sequence). CDR3 sequence reads: CASSFGTSEDTQYF. The CDR3 nucleotides are TGTGCTAGCAGCTTCGGCACTAGCGAAGATACGCAGTATTTT.

The DNA of the CDR3 is TGTGCCAGCAGCGGCCGACACGGCTACTATGGCTACACCTTC. Translation gives CASSGRHGYYGYTF. The rearrangement links TRBV9 to TRBJ1-2; D is undetermined. Germline CDR1 is SGDLS and CDR2 is YYNGEE. Trimming left V 3 bases short and J 3 bases short, with 12 bases between. This CDR3 has 14 residues.

This CDR3 is CAWSPGGGYGYTF. CDR3 coding DNA: TGTGCCTGGAGTCCAGGGGGAGGCTATGGCTACACCTTC. The chain has TRBV30 and TRBJ1-2, with TRBD1 matching over 7 bases. Trimming cost V 2 bases and J 4 bases; bases outside gene matches: 4. Germline lookup yields CDR1 GTSNPN and CDR2 SVGIG (reference sequence). The CDR3 runs to 13 residues. Combining the CDR3 with reference TRBV30 and TRBJ1-2 gives the whole variable domain SQTIHQWPATLVQPVGSPLSLECTVEGTSNPNLYWYRQAAGRGLQLLFYSVGIGQISSEVPQNLSASRPQDRQFILSSKKLLLSDSGFYLCAWSPGGGYGYTFGSGTRLTVV.

This clone was seen a few times. V usage is TRBV29-1 and J usage is TRBJ1-1; no reliable D call. Trimming pared 5 bases from V and 2 bases from J, leaving 9 bases between. This CDR3 has 12 amino acids. Germline CDR1 reads SQVTM; CDR2 reads ANQGSEA. This CDR3 is CSVRFINTEAFF. As DNA, the CDR3 is TGCAGCGTTCGGTTTATTAACACTGAAGCTTTCTTT.

The chain combines TRBV4-3 with TRBJ2-3; D unclear. CDR3 length equals 17 residues. Trimming took 4 bases from V and 4 from J, leaving 21 bases between them. CDR1 is LGHNA, CDR2 YSLEER, per germline. CDR3 amino acids: CASSPTSHTGPSDTQYF. CDR3 bases: TGCGCCAGCAGCCCCACCTCCCACACCGGGCCCTCAGATACGCAGTATTTT.

This chain links TRBV9 with TRBJ2-4, with 7 bases matching TRBD2. Germline CDR1 and CDR2: SGDLS and YYNGEE. V lost 0 bases to trimming and J lost 7 bases; unmatched junction nucleotides: 7. The CDR3 is 15 residues long. The CDR3: CASSVEGGMGNIQYF. DNA of the CDR3: TGTGCCAGCAGCGTAGAGGGAGGGATGGGGAACATTCAGTACTTC.

This clone was seen more than once but under ten times. The V gene is TRBV28, the J gene TRBJ2-4; D is perhaps TRBD2 (5 bases). Germline values: CDR1 MDHEN, CDR2 SYDVKM. Trimming stripped 8 bases from V and 13 bases from J, with 12 bases between. The length of the CDR3 is 10 residues. The CDR3 DNA sequence: TGTGCCAGCTCCGGACTGTCACAGTACTTC. Its translation: CASSGLSQYF.

This clone was found a few times. The chain uses TRBV25-1 and TRBJ2-1; TRBD2 aligns across 13 bases. The CDR3 covers 18 residues. Germline CDR1 reads MGHDK; CDR2 reads SYGVNS. Unmatched junction bases numbered 8, after V lost 6 bases and J lost 0 bases. Here the CDR3 reads CASRPGTSGISSYNEQFF. In DNA, the CDR3 is TGTGCCAGCAGACCCGGGACTAGCGGGATCAGCTCCTACAATGAGCAGTTCTTC.

This clone appeared a few times. This chain connects TRBV5-1 to TRBJ2-2; TRBD2 matches 9 bases. V was pared by 4 bases and J by 3 bases, with 4 bases of the junction left unmatched. The CDR3 consists of 15 residues. Germline V CDR1 and CDR2: SGHRS, YFSETQ. CDR3 loop: CASSALAGDTGELFF. CDR3 sequence (DNA): TGCGCCAGCAGCGCCTTAGCGGGAGACACCGGGGAGCTGTTTTTT. Variable domain in full (rest from reference TRBV5-1 and TRBJ2-2): KAGVTQTPRYLIKTRGQQVTLSCSPISGHRSVSWYQQTPGQGLQFLFEYFSETQRNKGNFPGRFSGRQFSNSRSEMNVSTLELGDSALYLCASSALAGDTGELFFGEGSRLTVL.

The chain couples TRBV5-1 to TRBJ2-1; 10 bases are shared with TRBD2. The J segment lost 7 bases and the V segment lost 4 bases, leaving 14 bases of the junction unmatched. The CDR3 sequence is 17 residues long. CDR1 and CDR2 from the germline V gene are SGHRS and YFSETQ. In DNA, the CDR3 is TGCGCCAGCAGCCGGACCCAACCTAGCGGGAGTACGAATGAGCAGTTCTTC. Protein: CASSRTQPSGSTNEQFF.

The rearrangement joins TRBV7-2 to TRBJ2-1, with 7 bases lining up with TRBD2. The trim removed 5 bases at V and 0 bases at J, leaving 4 bases unmatched. This CDR3 is built from 15 residues. Germline V lookup: CDR1 SGHTA, CDR2 FQGNSA. As DNA, the CDR3 is TGTGCCAGCAGCCCTAGCGGAAGCTCCTACAATGAGCAGTTCTTC. As protein: CASSPSGSSYNEQFF.

The table lists this clone with a few counts. The chain links TRBV10-3 to TRBJ2-3; 9 positions match TRBD2. Germline lookup yields CDR1 ENHRY and CDR2 SYGVKD. The length of the CDR3 is 14 residues. V lost 4 bases, J lost 4 bases, and 3 bases stayed unmatched. The CDR3 protein is CAISASGRPDTQYF. CDR3 bases: TGTGCCATCAGTGCCAGCGGGAGGCCAGATACGCAGTATTTT.

The gene calls are TRBV9 and TRBJ1-2, with D unresolved. In germline, CDR1 is SGDLS, CDR2 YYNGEE. The CDR3 runs 14 residues. Trimming shortened V by 7 bases and J by 0 bases, and 13 bases separated the two germline ends. The CDR3 nucleotides read TGTGCCAGCCAACCAAGAGGTGCTAACTATGGCTACACCTTC. Protein: CASQPRGANYGYTF.

A few counts support this clone. This rearrangement joins TRBV7-2 to TRBJ2-1; 10 positions match TRBD2. V shed 2 bases and J 3 bases; nucleotides not matched to a gene: 4. Germline V gene sequence: CDR1 SGHTA, CDR2 FQGNSA. This CDR3 region has 16 residues. The CDR3 region is CASSLTGTSDYNEQFF. The CDR3 region has the DNA TGTGCCAGCAGCTTAACCGGGACTAGCGACTACAATGAGCAGTTCTTC. Based on the CDR3 plus reference TRBV7-2 and TRBJ2-1, the full variable domain is GAGVSQSPSNKVTEKGKDVELRCDPISGHTALYWYRQSLGQGLEFLIYFQGNSAPDKSGLPSDRFSAERTGGSVSTLTIQRTQQEDSAVYLCASSLTGTSDYNEQFFGPGTRLTVL.

The V call is TRBV5-6, the J call TRBJ2-1, with D possibly matching TRBD2 (5 bases). The V gene lost 0 bases and the J gene lost 5 bases, with 12 bases spanning the gap. Germline-derived CDR1 and CDR2 are SGHDT and YYEEEE. The CDR3 length is 15 residues. The CDR3 nucleotides read TGTGCCAGCAGCTTGGGGAGGTGGCGGGACAATGAGCAGTTCTTC. Protein product: CASSLGRWRDNEQFF.

Only a few counts were recorded for this clone. J is TRBJ2-5 and V is TRBV12-5, with 8 nucleotides matching TRBD1. J was trimmed by 3 bases and V by 5 bases; bases with no gene match: 2. The CDR3 spans 13 residues. CDR1 is LGHNT, CDR2 FRNRAP, per germline. This CDR3 is CASGPTGEETQYF. The CDR3 DNA is TGTGCTAGTGGTCCGACAGGGGAAGAGACCCAGTACTTC.

The gene calls are TRBV25-1 and TRBJ1-4; D unresolved. Trimming stripped 3 bases from V and 10 bases from J, with 12 bases between. The CDR3 is 13 residues long. The V gene's germline CDR1 is MGHDK and CDR2 SYGVNS. The CDR3 DNA reads TGTGCCAGCAGTGACAGCCCGGATGGAAAACTGTTTTTT. Amino acid sequence: CASSDSPDGKLFF.

This sequence joins TRBV7-9 and TRBJ2-7; TRBD1 matches 7 bases. J gave up 5 bases and V 2 bases, and 6 bases lay outside the gene matches. This CDR3 is built from 14 residues. Germline V gives CDR1 SEHNR, CDR2 FQNEAQ (reference sequence). The CDR3 region has the DNA TGTGCCAGCAGCTTACTGCACAGGGGTGACGAGCAGTACTTC. Its translation: CASSLLHRGDEQYF. Supplemented by reference TRBV7-9 and TRBJ2-7, the full variable domain reads DTGVSQNPRHKITKRGQNVTFRCDPISEHNRLYWYRQTLGQGPEFLTYFQNEAQLEKSRLLSDRFSAERPKGSFSTLEIQRTEQGDSAMYLCASSLLHRGDEQYFGPGTRLTVT.

The chain recombines TRBV4-1 with TRBJ2-5; D gene ambiguous. CDR1 and CDR2 from the germline V gene are MGHRA and YSYEKL. Deletions cut 3 bases from V and 4 bases from J, with 12 bases between. The CDR3 is 14 residues long. The DNA of the CDR3 is TGCGCCAGCAGCCACCCCCCTCAGGCAGAGACCCAGTACTTC. It yields the protein CASSHPPQAETQYF.

This clone has a handful of counts. V and J are TRBV15 and TRBJ2-4, with D hard to call. The V gene's germline CDR1 is LNHNV and CDR2 YYDKDF (reference sequence). V was shortened by 1 base and J by 4 bases, with 23 bases between the two germline ends. This CDR3 has 19 residues. The chain's CDR3 is CATSRARETPRAAKNIQYF. In DNA form, the CDR3 reads TGTGCCACCAGCAGAGCCCGAGAGACTCCTAGGGCTGCAAAAAACATTCAGTACTTC.

This clone was recorded a few times. The rearrangement uses TRBV10-3 and TRBJ1-1; unclear D gene. Trimming took 10 bases from V and 0 from J, leaving 12 bases between them. Per the germline V gene, CDR1 is ENHRY and CDR2 is SYGVKD. The CDR3 length is 13 residues. Here the CDR3 reads CATSDTLNTEAFF. In DNA form, the CDR3 reads TGTGCCACCTCCGACACGCTGAACACTGAAGCTTTCTTT.

This clone was found a few times. The V call is TRBV7-9, the J call TRBJ2-7; 11 bases line up with TRBD2. Looked up from germline, CDR1 is SEHNR and CDR2 is FQNEAQ (reference sequence). Trimming took 8 bases from V and 3 from J; bases not matched to a gene: 6. The CDR3 consists of 14 residues. As DNA, the CDR3 is TGTGCCAGCGGGCTAGCGGGAGGCGGCTACGAGCAGTACTTC. It is translated as CASGLAGGGYEQYF.

The chain links TRBV9 to TRBJ2-2; no reliable D call. Trimming cost V 7 bases and J 6 bases, with 16 bases left between them. Germline CDR1 is SGDLS and CDR2 is YYNGEE. The CDR3 spans 14 residues. In DNA form, the CDR3 reads TGTGCCAGCTCGAGCCAGTTAGCACCCGGGGAGCTGTTTTTT. Protein product: CASSSQLAPGELFF.

This clone has only a few counts. V gene TRBV5-4 combines with J gene TRBJ2-2, with unresolved D. The CDR3 is 13 residues long. Trimming cost V 1 base and J 1 base, with 2 bases left between them. Germline V lookup: CDR1 SGHNT, CDR2 YYREEE (reference sequence). For the CDR3, the DNA is TGTGCCAGCAGCTTGCGGAACACCGGGGAGCTGTTTTTT. Protein sequence: CASSLRNTGELFF.

The rearrangement joins TRBV7-2 to TRBJ1-1; no firm D call. The length of the CDR3 is 14 residues. Germline assignment: CDR1 SGHTA and CDR2 FQGNSA. The V end lost 1 base, the J end lost 0 bases, and 6 bases lay between the germline ends. The CDR3 sequence is CASSLDALNTEAFF. DNA for the CDR3: TGTGCCAGCAGCTTAGACGCACTGAACACTGAAGCTTTCTTT.